The rows below give T cell receptor beta chains drawn from one sample of a study of blood T cell repertoires in COVID-19. Clones were sequenced by immunoSEQ multiplex PCR, and TCRdb holds only the in-frame ones, with some missing. The sample holds approximately 300,000 clones, 92% seen once. Sequencing input: PBMCs or T cells enriched from blood (not recorded which). These receptors were obtained from a woman aged 30 to 39 who had recovered from COVID-19. Each CDR3 is given with its conserved first and last residue. Fields, in order: V gene, CDR3 length, J gene, clone size, D gene, CDR3 protein, CDR3 DNA. D genes are given only for firm matches. Size is stated for part of the rows, as once, few or many counts, or as a class when the clone is expanded.

TRBV6-5	13	TRBJ1-1	-	TRBD1	CASRGQMNTEAFF	TGTGCCAGCAGGGGACAGATGAACACTGAAGCTTTCTTT
TRBV2	15	TRBJ1-2	-	-	CASSVGRPANYGYTF	TGTGCCAGCAGTGTAGGCAGGCCAGCTAACTATGGCTACACCTTC
TRBV19	15	TRBJ2-1	-	TRBD1	CASRGGQGVYNEQFF	TGTGCCAGTAGGGGAGGACAGGGGGTCTACAATGAGCAGTTCTTC
TRBV15	19	TRBJ1-4	-	TRBD1	CATSRDLAQGVVANEKLFF	TGTGCCACCAGCAGAGATCTGGCACAGGGGGTGGTAGCTAATGAAAAACTGTTTTTT
TRBV10-3	17	TRBJ1-1	-	-	CAISESGGRVRNTEAFF	TGTGCCATCAGTGAGTCCGGGGGTAGGGTGAGGAACACTGAAGCTTTCTTT
TRBV7-9	15	TRBJ2-3	-	TRBD1	CASSLVTGGTDTQYF	TGTGCCAGCAGCTTAGTGACAGGGGGCACAGATACGCAGTATTTT
TRBV28	14	TRBJ2-7	once	TRBD2	CASSLSSGWVEQYF	TGTGCCAGCAGTTTGTCTAGCGGTTGGGTCGAGCAGTACTTC
TRBV5-1	15	TRBJ1-4	-	-	CASSLSGQGNEKLFF	TGCGCCAGCAGCTTGTCAGGGCAGGGGAATGAAAAACTGTTTTTT
TRBV7-8	14	TRBJ1-3	once	-	CASSRRFSGNTIYF	TGTGCCAGCAGCCGGAGATTCTCTGGAAACACCATATATTTT
TRBV5-1	16	TRBJ1-3	-	TRBD1	CASSLALGTAGNTIYF	TGCGCCAGCAGCTTGGCCCTCGGGACAGCTGGAAACACCATATATTTT
TRBV18	16	TRBJ1-2	-	-	CASSPPRDTILYGYTF	TGTGCCAGCTCACCACCCCGAGACACCATTCTCTATGGCTACACCTTC
TRBV7-8	18	TRBJ2-1	-	TRBD2	CASSLRLAGVRSYNEQFF	TGTGCCAGCAGCTTAAGACTAGCGGGAGTAAGGTCCTACAATGAGCAGTTCTTC
TRBV7-8	14	TRBJ1-1	-	-	CASSLARGAAEAFF	TGTGCCAGCAGCTTAGCGCGGGGGGCCGCTGAAGCTTTCTTT
TRBV24-1	14	TRBJ1-5	-	TRBD1	CATAQGWSNQPQHF	TGTGCCACCGCACAGGGGTGGAGCAATCAGCCCCAGCATTTT
TRBV6-2/TRBV6-3	16	TRBJ1-2	-	-	CASSYSEGTYNYGYTF	TGTGCCAGCAGTTACTCGGAGGGGACCTACAACTATGGCTACACCTTC
TRBV5-1	15	TRBJ1-4	-	-	CASRHVGPGGEKLFF	TGCGCCAGCAGACATGTAGGCCCAGGAGGCGAAAAACTGTTTTTT
TRBV7-2	15	TRBJ2-3	-	-	CASRRGGTVTDTQYF	TGTGCCAGCAGACGTGGAGGGACTGTCACAGATACGCAGTATTTT
TRBV24-1	12	TRBJ1-2	few	-	CATSEGDSGYTF	TGTGCCACCAGTGAGGGGGACTCGGGCTACACCTTC
TRBV19	13	TRBJ1-1	-	-	CASSIWGGTEAFF	TGTGCCAGTAGTATATGGGGCGGCACTGAAGCTTTCTTT
TRBV7-2	12	TRBJ2-4	-	TRBD2	CASSLVGGVQYF	TGTGCCAGCAGCTTAGTCGGGGGGGTTCAGTACTTC
TRBV5-1	15	TRBJ2-5	-	TRBD1	CASSNRDRGSETQYF	TGCGCCAGCAGCAACCGGGACAGGGGGTCGGAGACCCAGTACTTC
TRBV7-7	15	TRBJ2-7	many	TRBD1	CASSFGQGDTYEQYF	TGTGCTAGCAGCTTCGGACAGGGTGATACCTACGAGCAGTACTTC
TRBV7-9	14	TRBJ1-2	-	-	CASSYDRTNYGYTF	TGTGCCAGCAGCTACGACAGGACTAACTATGGCTACACCTTC
TRBV7-9	18	TRBJ1-2	-	TRBD1	CASSLDRAMPLYRGGYTF	TGTGCCAGCAGCTTAGATCGTGCGATGCCTTTATACAGGGGAGGCTACACCTTC
TRBV7-6	19	TRBJ2-7	-	TRBD2	CASSPGGSGRLGVSYEQYF	TGTGCCAGCAGCCCTGGGGGTAGCGGGAGATTAGGCGTGTCCTACGAGCAGTACTTC
TRBV25-1	15	TRBJ1-5	-	TRBD1	CASSSGGQGDQPQHF	TGTGCCAGCTCCTCGGGAGGGCAGGGGGACCAGCCCCAGCATTTT
TRBV30	13	TRBJ1-2	once	TRBD1	CAWTRDRDYGYTF	TGTGCCTGGACCCGGGACAGAGACTATGGCTACACCTTC
TRBV28	14	TRBJ1-2	-	TRBD1	CASSSGTGGGGYTF	TGTGCCAGCAGTTCCGGGACAGGGGGCGGTGGCTACACCTTC
TRBV9	17	TRBJ2-1	-	-	CASSVGPELYQRNEQFF	TGTGCCAGCAGCGTAGGTCCAGAACTCTACCAGCGCAATGAGCAGTTCTTC
TRBV12-3/TRBV12-4	13	TRBJ1-1	-	-	CASNEIGYTEAFF	TGTGCCAGCAATGAAATTGGCTACACTGAAGCTTTCTTT
TRBV2	11	TRBJ1-2	-	TRBD1	CASRQGFGYTF	TGTGCCTCCAGACAGGGGTTTGGCTACACCTTC
TRBV6-5	14	TRBJ1-1	once	TRBD1	CASRTGTANTEAFF	TGTGCCAGCAGGACCGGGACAGCGAACACTGAAGCTTTCTTT
TRBV28	12	TRBJ1-2	-	TRBD1	CASGTGGYGYTF	TGTGCCAGCGGGACAGGGGGCTATGGCTACACCTTC
TRBV18	14	TRBJ1-5	-	-	CASSPSVSDQPQHF	TGTGCCAGCTCACCATCTGTGTCGGATCAGCCCCAGCATTTT
TRBV2	12	TRBJ2-7	-	TRBD2	CASTGEGYEQYF	TGTGCCAGCACTGGGGAGGGCTACGAGCAGTACTTC
TRBV28	15	TRBJ2-7	-	TRBD1	CASSPSGTGSNEQYF	TGTGCCAGCAGCCCGTCCGGGACAGGGTCCAACGAGCAGTACTTC
TRBV27	15	TRBJ2-7	-	TRBD2	CASSRGWGGTYEQYF	TGTGCCAGCAGTAGGGGTTGGGGGGGAACCTACGAGCAGTACTTC
TRBV15	13	TRBJ2-5	once	-	CAINSEYQETQYF	TGTGCCATCAACTCTGAGTACCAAGAGACCCAGTACTTC
TRBV7-3	17	TRBJ1-1	-	-	CASSLWREILLNTEAFF	TGTGCCAGCAGCTTATGGAGGGAGATACTTTTGAACACTGAAGCTTTCTTT
TRBV21-1	18	TRBJ1-4	-	-	CASSKARNTAASNEKLFF	TGTGCCAGCAGCAAAGCTCGGAATACTGCGGCGTCTAATGAAAAACTGTTTTTT
TRBV7-2	16	TRBJ2-7	-	TRBD2	CASSLVSAASGLEQYF	TGTGCCAGCAGCTTAGTCTCCGCGGCTAGCGGGCTCGAGCAGTACTTC
TRBV18	15	TRBJ1-5	once	-	CASSLQGSGNQPQHF	TGTGCCAGCTCACTACAGGGTTCCGGCAATCAGCCCCAGCATTTT
TRBV28	16	TRBJ2-1	-	TRBD2	CASSSRHERGGNEQFF	TGTGCCAGCAGTTCCCGCCACGAGCGGGGGGGGAATGAGCAGTTCTTC
TRBV12-3/TRBV12-4	13	TRBJ1-1	-	-	CASSLGRDTEAFF	TGTGCCAGCAGTTTGGGCAGGGACACTGAAGCTTTCTTT